This T cell receptor beta chain was identified in a study of response to subunit inactivated influenza vaccine. MiXCR, run by TCRdb on the RT-PCR reads, gives a single entry per CDR3 protein. The sample includes 700,000 to 800,000 distinct CDR3 sequences, around a sixth seen only once; the top ten take approximately 10%. Regarding the study as a whole: There was a suggestion from the authors that each seasonal influenza vaccination recruits few new T cells.

Looked up from germline, CDR1 is MDHEN and CDR2 is SYDVKM. Trimming removed 3 bases at V and 2 bases at J, with 6 bases between. This CDR3 spans 13 amino acids. With regard to this clonotype: Its target is not known. A much bigger clone sits one base away, suggesting this may be a read error.

V gene TRBV28 combines with J gene TRBJ2-3; D remains ambiguous. The clonotype originates from a man aged 45-65 years who received an inactivated influenza vaccine. Sequenced here: PBMCs from blood, sampled more than 4 days after vaccination. This chain's CDR3 is CASSLVDTDTQYF. In DNA, the CDR3 is TGTGCCAGCAGTTTGGTCGACACAGATACGCAGTATTTT.